The 27 T cell receptor beta chains reported below all come from one sample, sequenced in a study of cytomegalovirus exposure and HLA in healthy donors (dated by TCRdb to about 2017). Library prep was done by the immunoSEQ multiplex PCR assay. TCRdb provides this immuneACCESS table in a form limited to in-frame rearrangements. Some clones are lacking; in checked studies, under half of them reflect an unresolved V gene, and why the rest are absent is not known. The sample table lists roughly 120,000 clones, about 85% of them with a count of one. Under 2.5% of the sample lies in the top ten. Sequencing was carried out using PBMCs. The receptors derive from a woman aged 25 to 39 in good health and CMV-seronegative.

This rearrangement joins TRBV30 to TRBJ2-1, with a weak D call TRBD2 (6 bases). Deletions cut 2 bases from V and 9 bases from J, with 14 bases between. Looked up from germline, CDR1 is GTSNPN and CDR2 is SVGIG (reference sequence). This CDR3 is 13 amino acids long. The CDR3 nucleotides are TGTGCCTGGAGTAAGGGAGGCGGGACTGAGCAGTTCTTC. This translates into CAWSKGGGTEQFF.

CDR3 in DNA: TGCGCCAGCAGCCAAGACACGGAGATAGGCTCTGGAAACACCATATATTTT. This translates into CASSQDTEIGSGNTIYF. This chain uses TRBV4-1 with TRBJ1-3; unclear D gene. The CDR3 consists of 17 residues. Trimming shortened V by 0 bases and J by 0 bases, and 12 bases separated the two germline ends. Germline V gives CDR1 MGHRA, CDR2 YSYEKL.

V usage is TRBV10-1 and J usage is TRBJ2-1, with D possibly matching TRBD2 (6 bases). The germline V gene encodes CDR1 WNHNN and CDR2 SYGVQD (reference sequence). The CDR3 runs 17 residues. Trimming removed 0 bases at V and 3 bases at J, with 15 bases between. The CDR3 DNA reads TGCGCCAGCAGTGAGTCGAGTCTGGGGCGGGGCTACAATGAGCAGTTCTTC. Amino acid sequence: CASSESSLGRGYNEQFF.

This rearrangement joins TRBV5-1 to TRBJ2-1; 7 nucleotides agree with TRBD1. CDR1 and CDR2 (germline): SGHRS, YFSETQ. J gave up 2 bases and V 0 bases, and 8 bases lay outside the gene matches. CDR3 length: 17 residues. DNA for the CDR3: TGCGCCAGCAGCTTGGGTTGGACAGGCTCAGCCTACAATGAGCAGTTCTTC. Amino acids: CASSLGWTGSAYNEQFF.

This clone has a handful of counts. The chain uses TRBV12-2 and TRBJ1-2; the D call of TRBD1 is as the table states it, not checked on the DNA. TRBV12-2 is labeled a pseudogene. The CDR3 has 13 residues. The DNA for the CDR3 is TGTGCAAGTCGCTCCCCAGGAAGGCACGGCTACACCTTC. Protein: CASRSPGRHGYTF.

The chain recombines TRBV7-2 with TRBJ2-7; 7 positions match TRBD1. The CDR3 is 15 residues long. The germline V gene encodes CDR1 SGHTA and CDR2 FQGNSA. V shed 6 bases and J 0 bases; nucleotides not matched to a gene: 8. The CDR3 bases are TGTGCCAGCAGTCCCCAAGGGGGCTCCTCCTACGAGCAGTACTTC. This codes for CASSPQGGSSYEQYF.

The chain uses TRBV10-3 and TRBJ2-6; TRBD1 agrees at 8 bases. The CDR3 has 15 amino acids. J was trimmed by 0 bases and V by 10 bases; bases with no gene match: 5. Germline assignment: CDR1 ENHRY and CDR2 SYGVKD. For the CDR3, the DNA is TGTGCCAGTGGGACAGGTGGCTCTGGGGCCAACGTCCTGACTTTC. Amino acid sequence: CASGTGGSGANVLTF.

The DNA of the CDR3 is TGTGCCAGCAGCTCCGGGACTAGCGGGGTGTACACAGATACGCAGTATTTT. Its translation is CASSSGTSGVYTDTQYF. The V and J genes are TRBV7-6 and TRBJ2-3; 13 bases match TRBD2. V lost 4 bases to trimming and J lost 2 bases; unmatched junction nucleotides: 6. Per germline, CDR1 SGHVS and CDR2 FNYEAQ. The CDR3 spans 17 residues.

The chain is built from TRBV25-1 and TRBJ2-1; D is unclear. V dropped 0 bases and J dropped 8 bases, with 8 bases sitting between them. CDR1 is MGHDK and CDR2 is SYGVNS in the germline V gene. This CDR3 contains 13 residues. CDR3 DNA: TGTGCCAGCAGTGAATATCTGGGCCATGAGCAGTTCTTC. It yields the protein CASSEYLGHEQFF.

In nucleotides, the CDR3 is TGTGCCAGCACCCGGGACAGGGGTGGCTCTGGGGCCAACGTCCTGACTTTC. Protein product: CASTRDRGGSGANVLTF. The rearrangement links TRBV5-6 to TRBJ2-6, with TRBD1 identical over 10 bases. V dropped 6 bases and J dropped 0; count of bases not matched to a gene: 6. Per germline, CDR1 SGHDT and CDR2 YYEEEE. This CDR3 contains 17 residues.

In its sample, this clone was seen once. The chain couples TRBV6-6 to TRBJ2-1, with D uncertain. Germline loops: CDR1 MNHNY, CDR2 SVGAGI (reference sequence). This CDR3 has 11 residues. V dropped 7 bases and J dropped 3 bases, with 4 bases sitting between them. The CDR3: CASTGYNEQFF. The CDR3 DNA follows: TGTGCCAGCACGGGCTACAATGAGCAGTTCTTC.

This clone was seen a few times. This chain uses TRBV19 with TRBJ2-3; 12 nucleotides align to TRBD2. With V trimmed by 4 bases and J by 1 base, 3 bases remained unmatched. The germline V gene has CDR1 LNHDA and CDR2 SQIVND (reference sequence). The CDR3 spans 16 residues. The CDR3 region has the DNA TGTGCCAGTAGTAGTCCTAGCGGGGGGGGCACAGATACGCAGTATTTT. Its protein product is CASSSPSGGGTDTQYF. The full variable domain, with the rest looked up from reference TRBV19 and TRBJ2-3, is DGGITQSPKYLFRKEGQNVTLSCEQNLNHDAMYWYRQDPGQGLRLIYYSQIVNDFQKGDIAEGYSVSREKKESFPLTVTSAQKNPTAFYLCASSSPSGGGTDTQYFGPGTRLTVL.

The chain joins TRBV2 to TRBJ2-7, with D possibly being TRBD1 (6 bases). CDR1 and CDR2 (germline): SNHLY, FYNNEI. This CDR3 spans 19 amino acids. The germline V and J ends were trimmed by 3 bases and 2 bases, with 26 bases remaining between them. The CDR3 here is CASSEVPIGTGTSAYEQYF. As DNA, the CDR3 is TGTGCCAGCAGTGAGGTCCCTATCGGTACAGGGACCTCAGCCTACGAGCAGTACTTC.

The CDR3 nucleotides read TGTGCCAGCAGTGGCAGGGACAGGGTAGCGACAGATACGCAGTATTTT. Its protein product is CASSGRDRVATDTQYF. The chain couples TRBV6-1 to TRBJ2-3, with 9 bases that match TRBD1. CDR1 and CDR2 (germline): MNHNS, SASEGT. The trim removed 4 bases at V and 3 bases at J, leaving 8 bases unmatched. The length of the CDR3 is 16 residues.

V and J are TRBV4-2 and TRBJ2-3; 8 nucleotides match TRBD1. Germline V gene lookup returns CDR1 LGHNA and CDR2 YNFKEQ. Trimming cost V 5 bases and J 6 bases; bases outside gene matches: 7. The CDR3 is made up of 14 amino acids. As DNA, the CDR3 is TGTGCCAGCAGCACAGGGGGAGGCGTCGATACGCAGTATTTT. Its protein is CASSTGGGVDTQYF.

The V gene is TRBV5-1, the J gene TRBJ1-2, with 7 bases that match TRBD1. Looked up from germline, CDR1 is SGHRS and CDR2 is YFSETQ. The length of the CDR3 is 14 residues. V lost 3 bases to trimming and J lost 2 bases; unmatched junction nucleotides: 4. The CDR3 DNA reads TGCGCCAGCAGCTCCAGGACAGGAAACTATGGCTACACCTTC. It translates to CASSSRTGNYGYTF. Using reference TRBV5-1 and TRBJ1-2 for the parts outside the CDR3, the full variable domain is KAGVTQTPRYLIKTRGQQVTLSCSPISGHRSVSWYQQTPGQGLQFLFEYFSETQRNKGNFPGRFSGRQFSNSRSEMNVSTLELGDSALYLCASSSRTGNYGYTFGSGTRLTVV.

The chain employs TRBV5-6 and TRBJ2-7, with 10 bases that match TRBD1. Germline CDR1 and CDR2: SGHDT and YYEEEE. V dropped 3 bases and J dropped 5; count of bases not matched to a gene: 8. CDR3 length: 15 residues. In DNA form, the CDR3 reads TGTGCCAGCAGCTCATCCGGGACAGGGGCCGACGAGCAGTACTTC. Encoded protein: CASSSSGTGADEQYF.

The V and J genes are TRBV4-1 and TRBJ2-3; D is possibly TRBD2 (6 bases). The V end lost 4 bases, the J end lost 4 bases, and 9 bases lay between the germline ends. Germline V gives CDR1 MGHRA, CDR2 YSYEKL. There are 13 residues in the CDR3. For the CDR3, the DNA is TGCGCCAGCAGCCCCGGAGGGCCAGATACGCAGTATTTT. Translated: CASSPGGPDTQYF.

The V call is TRBV18, the J call TRBJ1-1; 8 positions agree with TRBD1. The length of the CDR3 is 15 residues. Germline assignment: CDR1 KGHSH and CDR2 LQKENI. V was pared by 3 bases and J by 4 bases, with 7 bases of the junction left unmatched. The CDR3 is CASSPPWTGFTEAFF. The CDR3 DNA sequence: TGTGCCAGCTCACCTCCCTGGACAGGGTTCACTGAAGCTTTCTTT.

DNA of the CDR3: TGTGCCAGCAGCCACGGACAGGACGAGCAGTACTTC. Translated, it gives CASSHGQDEQYF. The chain links TRBV7-6 to TRBJ2-7; 7 bases fit TRBD1. The CDR3 runs 12 residues. Germline CDR1 and CDR2: SGHVS and FNYEAQ. V gave up 5 bases and J gave up 5 bases; unmatched junction bases: 3.

The chain has TRBV6-1 and TRBJ1-3, with D possibly TRBD1 on 5 matching bases. CDR1 MNHNS and CDR2 SASEGT come from the germline V gene. Trimming pared 4 bases from V and 7 bases from J, leaving 11 bases between. This CDR3 region has 13 residues. The CDR3 DNA is TGTGCCAGCAGTGTTGCAGGGAGGAACACCATATATTTT. Translated, it gives CASSVAGRNTIYF.

The chain recombines TRBV9 with TRBJ2-1; a possible D gene is TRBD2 (6 bases). V lost 3 bases, J lost 4 bases, and 11 bases lay in between. The CDR3 is 14 residues long. Germline CDR1 SGDLS, CDR2 YYNGEE. CDR3 in DNA: TGTGCCAGCAGCGAAATAGCGGAGTACAATGAGCAGTTCTTC. It translates to CASSEIAEYNEQFF.

This clone has only one observation. The chain has TRBV2 and TRBJ2-7; D remains unclear. Between the trimmed V and J ends, which lost 3 bases and 4 bases, there was a span of 10 bases. Germline V gives CDR1 SNHLY, CDR2 FYNNEI. The length of the CDR3 is 13 residues. The CDR3 loop reads CASSERRLYEQYF. DNA of the CDR3: TGTGCCAGCAGTGAGCGCAGGCTGTACGAGCAGTACTTC.

The chain employs TRBV5-8 and TRBJ2-7, with 7 bases that match TRBD2. This CDR3 spans 16 amino acids. Looked up from germline, CDR1 is SGHTS and CDR2 is YDEGEE. The V segment lost 1 base and the J segment 3 bases; nucleotides outside the gene matches: 10. CDR3 DNA: TGTGCCAGCAGCTTGTGGGCAGCGGGGAAGTACTACGAGCAGTACTTC. It is translated as CASSLWAAGKYYEQYF.

The V and J genes are TRBV21-1 and TRBJ1-2. TRBV21-1 is a pseudogene. The CDR3 extends over 14 amino acids. This chain's CDR3 is CASSKQTPREGYTF. The CDR3 DNA reads TGTGCCAGCAGCAAACAAACCCCAAGAGAGGGCTACACCTTC.

This rearrangement joins TRBV6-5 to TRBJ1-6; 7 bases line up with TRBD1. With 2 bases clipped from V and 8 bases from J, the junction kept 6 bases outside the gene matches. Germline V gene sequence: CDR1 MNHEY, CDR2 SVGAGI. There are 15 residues in the CDR3. The CDR3 spells CASSYGRGQHSPLHF. The CDR3 DNA reads as TGTGCCAGCAGTTACGGAAGGGGGCAGCATTCACCCCTCCACTTT.

The chain combines TRBV7-7 with TRBJ2-1; 11 bases are a match to TRBD1. Germline V lookup: CDR1 SSHAT, CDR2 FNYEAQ (reference sequence). The ends lost 3 bases at V and 4 bases at J; junction bases unmatched: 8. This CDR3 spans 17 amino acids. CDR3 sequence: CASSLGQGVVRYNEQFF. For the CDR3, the DNA is TGTGCCAGCAGCTTGGGACAGGGGGTTGTTCGGTACAATGAGCAGTTCTTC.